Listed below are T cell receptor beta chains from one sample, sequenced in a study of blood T cell repertoires in COVID-19. The table came from immunoSEQ multiplex PCR; TCRdb's copy has only in-frame clones and leaves some out. The data contain about 160,000 clones, approximately 81% of them singletons. The source material was PBMCs or T cells enriched from blood (not recorded which). Receptors were obtained from a man between 60 and 75 years old who had recovered from COVID-19. Each CDR3 is given with its conserved first and last residue. A D gene is named only where the DNA matches it firmly. The size of a clone is reported for some rows only, either as once, few or many, or as a class for expanded clones.

cdr3_nt	cdr3_aa	d_call	j_call	v_call	clone_size
TGTGCCAGCAGCGGGACAGGGAGGATTCAGCCCCAGCATTTT	CASSGTGRIQPQHF	TRBD1	TRBJ1-5	TRBV9	once
TGTGCCAGCAGTTGGACTAGAGCCGGGGAGCTGTTTTTT	CASSWTRAGELFF	TRBD2	TRBJ2-2	TRBV2	-
TGTGCCAGCAGCATAACCGGGACAACCCTTTTTGACGAGCAGTACTTC	CASSITGTTLFDEQYF	-	TRBJ2-7	TRBV7-2	-
TGTGCCAGCAGCTTGGAAGGGCAGGGAACAGATACGCAGTATTTT	CASSLEGQGTDTQYF	-	TRBJ2-3	TRBV5-8	-
TGTGCCAGTAGTCCCAGCGAGGTAGCGGGAGGGCCTATTCGATGGGATACGCAGTATTTT	CASSPSEVAGGPIRWDTQYF	TRBD2	TRBJ2-3	TRBV19	-
TGTGCCATCAGTCGACAGCGCTATGGCTACACCTTC	CAISRQRYGYTF	-	TRBJ1-2	TRBV10-3	-
TGTGCCAGTCCCCCCGGGGCTAGCGGGGGGGCAATAGATACGCAGTATTTT	CASPPGASGGAIDTQYF	TRBD2	TRBJ2-3	TRBV19	few
TGTGCCAGCAGCTTAGAAGGGAGAATACAAGAGACCCAGTACTTC	CASSLEGRIQETQYF	-	TRBJ2-5	TRBV11-2	-
TGTGCCAGCAGCCAAGATTGGCGGGGAGGCACCGGGGAGCTGTTTTTT	CASSQDWRGGTGELFF	-	TRBJ2-2	TRBV4-2	many
TGTGCTAGTGGTTTCCGGGACTTCTGGGGCATGAACACTGAAGCTTTCTTT	CASGFRDFWGMNTEAFF	-	TRBJ1-1	TRBV12-5	-
TGTGCCAGCAGCTCCCGCAATGAGCAGTTCTTC	CASSSRNEQFF	-	TRBJ2-1	TRBV13	-
TGTGCCAGCTCACGCCGGGCCGGAGCCGGGACAGGGGACAATGAGCAGTTCTTC	CASSRRAGAGTGDNEQFF	TRBD1	TRBJ2-1	TRBV18	-
TGTGCCAGCAGCCCAAACCGGATCAGGGAAAGCTACAATGAGCAGTTCTTC	CASSPNRIRESYNEQFF	-	TRBJ2-1	TRBV11-2	-
TGTGCCACCAGTGTACGGGAGGGCCGGGAGACCCAGTACTTC	CATSVREGRETQYF	TRBD2	TRBJ2-5	TRBV24-1	-
TGTGCCAGCCATGACAGGGCGAATGAGCAGTTCTTC	CASHDRANEQFF	TRBD1	TRBJ2-1	TRBV6-5	-
TGTGCCAGCAGCTTAGTCCGCAGGGGAACCCAGTACTTC	CASSLVRRGTQYF	-	TRBJ2-5	TRBV7-2	-
TGCGCCAGCAGTCATTTGGTGGCACAAGTTAATCAGCCCCAGCATTTT	CASSHLVAQVNQPQHF	-	TRBJ1-5	TRBV23-1	-
TGTGCCAGCAGCCGCAGGGAAGGGGAGACCCAGTACTTC	CASSRREGETQYF	-	TRBJ2-5	TRBV7-3	-
TGTGCCAGCTCACCACCGACAGGGGAGGTACACAATGAGCAGTTCTTC	CASSPPTGEVHNEQFF	TRBD1	TRBJ2-1	TRBV18	-
TGTGCCAGCAGCGGGGGGGACAGAACCCAAGAGACCCAGTACTTC	CASSGGDRTQETQYF	-	TRBJ2-5	TRBV9	once
TGTGCCAGCAGTTTGGGAAACAGGAACTCACAAGAGACCCAGTACTTC	CASSLGNRNSQETQYF	-	TRBJ2-5	TRBV7-3	-
TGTGCCAGTAGTACGCTAGGTGTAGCGACGAATGAGCAGTTCTTC	CASSTLGVATNEQFF	-	TRBJ2-1	TRBV19	-
TGCAGCGTTGTAGAGGGGACAGCGTACAATTCACCCCTCCACTTT	CSVVEGTAYNSPLHF	TRBD1	TRBJ1-6	TRBV29-1	-
TGTGCCAGCAGGCGGAGCGGGAGCACAGATACGCAGTATTTT	CASRRSGSTDTQYF	-	TRBJ2-3	TRBV3-1/TRBV3-2	-
TGTGCCAGCAGCCTCCACTCACGGGAAAACACTGAAGCTTTCTTT	CASSLHSRENTEAFF	-	TRBJ1-1	TRBV3-1/TRBV3-2	-
TGTGCCACCGCGTCGGGACAGGGCATTGACAGCAATCAGCCCCAGCATTTT	CATASGQGIDSNQPQHF	TRBD1	TRBJ1-5	TRBV15	-
TGTGCCAGCAGTGAGAGAACAGTCTACAATGAGCAGTTCTTC	CASSERTVYNEQFF	-	TRBJ2-1	TRBV2	-
TGTGCCAGCAGCTTAGTGCGGGGCTACGAGCAGTACTTC	CASSLVRGYEQYF	-	TRBJ2-7	TRBV7-2	-
TGTGCCAGCAGCTTAATGTTAGGACCGGGATCACCCCTCCACTTT	CASSLMLGPGSPLHF	-	TRBJ1-6	TRBV7-3	-